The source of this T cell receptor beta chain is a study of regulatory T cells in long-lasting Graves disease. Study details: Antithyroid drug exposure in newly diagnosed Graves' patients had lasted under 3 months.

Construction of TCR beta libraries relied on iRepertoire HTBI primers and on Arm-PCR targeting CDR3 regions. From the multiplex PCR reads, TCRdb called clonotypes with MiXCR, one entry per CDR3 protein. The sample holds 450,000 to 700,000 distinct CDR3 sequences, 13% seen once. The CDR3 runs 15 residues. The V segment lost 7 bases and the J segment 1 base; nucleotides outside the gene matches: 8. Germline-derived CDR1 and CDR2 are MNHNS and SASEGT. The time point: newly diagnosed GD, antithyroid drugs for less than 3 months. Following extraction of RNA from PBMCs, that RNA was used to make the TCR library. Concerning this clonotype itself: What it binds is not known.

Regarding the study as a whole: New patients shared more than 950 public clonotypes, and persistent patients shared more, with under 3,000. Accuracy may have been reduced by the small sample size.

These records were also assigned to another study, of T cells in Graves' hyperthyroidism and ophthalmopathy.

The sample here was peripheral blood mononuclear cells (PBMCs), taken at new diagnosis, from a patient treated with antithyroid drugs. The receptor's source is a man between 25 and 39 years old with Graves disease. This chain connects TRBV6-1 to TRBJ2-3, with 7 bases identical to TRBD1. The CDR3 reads CASIDSGQRTDTQYF. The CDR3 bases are TGTGCCAGCATTGATTCGGGACAGCGCACAGATACGCAGTATTTT.